The entry below gives a single TCR beta chain sequence along with its context. The sample comes from a study of TIL therapy for anti-PD-1-resistant metastatic lung cancer. Germline CDR1 reads LNHNV; CDR2 reads YYDKDF (reference sequence). This CDR3 is 12 amino acids long. The V gene lost 8 bases and the J gene lost 4 bases, with 11 bases spanning the gap. The immunoSEQ assay was v3. Sequencing depth was 1.5 million to 2 million read pairs for survey level, roughly 4.5-6 million for deep. The method was immunoSEQ multiplex PCR; TCRdb's version includes in-frame clones alone and lacks a portion of them. The sample holds about 15,000 clones; roughly 86% are singletons and the top ten take roughly 0.93%. The time point was: pre-treatment sample, taken before nivolumab and TIL therapy.

This receptor was identified in a person between 30 and 79 years old with non-small cell lung cancer. The chain uses TRBV15 and TRBJ1-2; no clear D. Sequenced material: blood, taken at baseline. The CDR3 nucleotides read TGTGCCACCCGAGGAATCTCCTATGGCTACACCTTC. This codes for CATRGISYGYTF.